Following are 19 T cell receptor beta chains from one sample sequenced in a study of CD8 T cells in Susac syndrome. Random hexamers were used to reverse transcribe 0.5 to 1 ug of RNA. TCRdb re-called the immunoSEQ multiplex PCR reads through MiXCR, storing one row per CDR3 protein. The top ten clones hold 0.75% of a sample with approximately 49,000 distinct CDR3 sequences, over 90% of them seen once. The specimen was CD8+ T cells from PBMCs. The receptors were gathered from a human donor with Susac syndrome.

This rearrangement joins TRBV27 to TRBJ1-1; no clear D. Trimming stripped 1 base from V and 5 bases from J, with 11 bases between. CDR1 is MNHEY and CDR2 is SMNVEV in the germline V gene (reference sequence). This CDR3 region has 14 residues. As DNA, the CDR3 is TGTGCCAGCAGTTTATTCCCCCCCAGTACTGAAGCTTTCTTT. Translated, it gives CASSLFPPSTEAFF.

The rearrangement links TRBV20-1 to TRBJ2-1, with 9 bases lining up with TRBD2. Germline values: CDR1 DFQATT, CDR2 SNEGSKA (reference sequence). The CDR3 is made up of 17 amino acids. V dropped 4 bases and J dropped 5; count of bases not matched to a gene: 15. The CDR3, as DNA: TGCAGTGCTACTGTACTAGCGGGCCTCGGGAGGCACAATGAGCAGTTCTTC. It translates to CSATVLAGLGRHNEQFF.

The rearrangement uses TRBV6-5 and TRBJ2-1; D ambiguous. CDR3 size: 18 residues. Germline V CDR1 and CDR2: MNHEY, SVGAGI. V lost 2 bases and J lost 2, with 19 bases in between. CDR3 nucleotides: TGTGCCAGCAGTTACCCCCCCGCGGCAGCAGAAACCTACAATGAGCAGTTCTTC. As protein: CASSYPPAAAETYNEQFF.

The chain is built from TRBV10-3 and TRBJ2-5, with D tentatively TRBD1 or TRBD2 (5 bases each). This CDR3 contains 13 residues. Between the trimmed V and J ends, which lost 8 bases and 3 bases, there was a span of 13 bases. CDR1 is ENHRY, CDR2 SYGVKD, per germline. The CDR3 is CAIGLGREETQYF. DNA of the CDR3: TGTGCCATCGGACTGGGACGCGAAGAGACCCAGTACTTC.

V is TRBV27 and J is TRBJ1-5; D may be TRBD1 (5 bases). This CDR3 contains 15 residues. Germline V lookup: CDR1 MNHEY, CDR2 SMNVEV (reference sequence). The V end was cut by 2 bases, the J end by 2 bases, with 10 bases between. CDR3 nucleotides: TGTGCCAGCAGTTTACAGGGACGAGGCAATCAGCCCCAGCATTTT. Protein: CASSLQGRGNQPQHF.

V and J are TRBV19 and TRBJ2-7, with D perhaps TRBD2 (6 bases). Trimming cost V 5 bases and J 4 bases, with 18 bases left between them. CDR1 is LNHDA and CDR2 is SQIVND in the germline V gene (reference sequence). This CDR3 spans 15 amino acids. The CDR3 sequence: CASSAGGASGYEQYF. The CDR3 coding sequence is TGTGCCAGTAGTGCCGGCGGGGCCAGCGGGTACGAGCAGTACTTC.

V and J are TRBV12-3 or TRBV12-4 and TRBJ2-3; D possibly corresponds to TRBD1 (6 bases). V was pared by 6 bases and J by 0 bases, with 10 bases between. CDR3 length equals 14 residues. The CDR3 coding sequence is TGTGCCAGCAGCGGGACATTTAGCACAGATACGCAGTATTTT. Translated, it gives CASSGTFSTDTQYF.

Only one count was recorded for this clonotype. The gene calls are TRBV7-9 and TRBJ2-3, with TRBD2 matching 10 bases. The ends lost 4 bases at V and 11 bases at J; junction bases unmatched: 9. Germline V gene data show CDR1 as SEHNR and CDR2 as FQNEAQ (reference sequence). This CDR3 spans 14 amino acids. In DNA form, the CDR3 reads TGTGCCAGCAGCTCCCCTCGACTAGCGGGCCAGCAGTATTTT. This gives the protein CASSSPRLAGQQYF.

The J gene is TRBJ2-1, the V gene TRBV20-1; the match to TRBD2 covers 7 bases. CDR1 DFQATT and CDR2 SNEGSKA come from the germline V gene (reference sequence). J gave up 2 bases and V 0 bases, and 7 bases lay outside the gene matches. The CDR3 runs to 16 residues. CDR3 nucleotides: TGCAGTGCTAGAGATCCCGGGACTATTCCCTACAATGAGCAGTTCTTC. Translating it yields CSARDPGTIPYNEQFF.

CDR3 sequence: CATSDFGDTDTQYF. CDR3 nucleotides: TGTGCCACCAGTGATTTTGGGGACACAGATACGCAGTATTTT. The V gene is TRBV24-1, the J gene TRBJ2-3; D remains ambiguous. Germline V lookup: CDR1 KGHDR, CDR2 SFDVKD. V was trimmed by 1 base and J by 2 bases, leaving 6 bases between them. The CDR3 loop spans 14 amino acids.

The rearrangement links TRBV9 to TRBJ2-1, with 7 bases matching TRBD2. The germline V gene encodes CDR1 SGDLS and CDR2 YYNGEE. This CDR3 spans 13 amino acids. The V gene end was trimmed by 2 bases and the J gene end by 9 bases; junction bases not matched to a gene: 5. The CDR3 DNA reads as TGTGCCAGCAGCGTTGGACTAGACCTTGAGCAGTTCTTC. Residues: CASSVGLDLEQFF.

The V and J genes are TRBV28 and TRBJ1-2, with 7 bases aligning to TRBD1. The length of the CDR3 is 14 residues. Unmatched junction bases numbered 8, after V lost 7 bases and J lost 3 bases. The V gene's germline CDR1 is MDHEN and CDR2 SYDVKM. The CDR3, as DNA: TGTGCCAGCACCCTTACCGACAGGGACTATGGCTACACCTTC. It encodes CASTLTDRDYGYTF.

This clonotype occurred once. The chain couples TRBV20-1 to TRBJ1-1; 7 nucleotides agree with TRBD1. Per germline, CDR1 DFQATT and CDR2 SNEGSKA (reference sequence). This CDR3 has 12 residues. V lost 5 bases, J lost 8 bases, and 8 bases stayed unmatched. The chain's CDR3 is CSASRGRPEAFF. CDR3 bases: TGCAGTGCTTCGAGGGGGCGCCCGGAAGCTTTCTTT.

DNA of the CDR3: TGTGCCAGCAGCATCCCCTATTCCCCGGGACAGGGGGCGGCCCAGTACTTC. Residues: CASSIPYSPGQGAAQYF. The chain employs TRBV7-8 and TRBJ2-5, with 12 bases that match TRBD1. V gave up 5 bases and J gave up 9 bases; unmatched junction bases: 16. Germline CDR1 and CDR2: SGHVS and FQNEAQ. The CDR3 contains 17 residues.

The rearrangement links TRBV7-9 to TRBJ2-5; D might be TRBD2 (6 bases). Germline V gene sequence: CDR1 SEHNR, CDR2 FQNEAQ (reference sequence). The CDR3 totals 16 residues. Trimming left V 4 bases short and J 0 bases short, with 15 bases between. The CDR3 is CASSSPAGRNQETQYF. The CDR3 bases are TGTGCCAGCAGCTCCCCGGCGGGACGGAACCAAGAGACCCAGTACTTC.

The chain carries TRBV12-3 or TRBV12-4 and TRBJ2-1; D is unclear. Trimming left V 4 bases short and J 7 bases short, with 8 bases between. This CDR3 has 12 amino acids. The CDR3 protein is CASSSSWNEQFF. The CDR3 DNA follows: TGTGCCAGCAGTTCTAGTTGGAATGAGCAGTTCTTC.

The chain uses TRBV3-1 and TRBJ2-5; 7 bases fit TRBD1. With V trimmed by 6 bases and J by 3 bases, 13 bases remained unmatched. The CDR3 has 16 residues. The germline CDR1 and CDR2 sequences are LGHDT and YNNKEL (reference sequence). Here the CDR3 DNA reads TGTGCCAGCAGTCCAGCCGGGACAGCGCATGAAGAGACCCAGTACTTC. Its translation: CASSPAGTAHEETQYF.

This chain's CDR3 is CASSQGPSNQPQHF. The CDR3 coding sequence is TGTGCCAGCAGCCAAGGACCCAGCAATCAGCCCCAGCATTTT. The V and J genes are TRBV16 and TRBJ1-5; D not certain. The germline CDR1 and CDR2 sequences are KGHSY and FQNENV. The CDR3 is 14 amino acids. Trimming took 2 bases from V and 1 from J, leaving 6 bases between them.

The chain links TRBV15 to TRBJ2-7, with a possible D match to TRBD1 (6 bases). Germline V gives CDR1 LNHNV, CDR2 YYDKDF (reference sequence). V lost 0 bases to trimming and J lost 7 bases, with 19 bases between them. The CDR3 is 16 amino acids. The CDR3, as DNA: TGTGCCACCAGCAGAGATATGGCAGGGGTTCTGGAAGAGCAGTACTTC. Its translation: CATSRDMAGVLEEQYF.